This T cell receptor beta chain was captured in a study of PD-L1 blockade in urothelial cancer (dated by TCRdb to about 2017). Some background on the complete study: All patients started therapy in about 2014 and received atezolizumab 1,200 mg intravenously every 3 weeks. Progression-free survival longer than 6 months counted as durable clinical benefit, and TCR features were additionally tested against both progression-free and overall survival. Fewer than ten patients reached durable clinical benefit, while around 19 patients did not. About 90% of the roughly 30 patients were identified as males with urothelial cancer of bladder origin, and a prior smoking history was reported by 18 of 29 patients. Pretreatment blood TCR-seq was available for nearly 30 patients, at least one posttreatment blood collection was obtained for 25 or so patients, and tumor TCR-seq was available for 25 or so patients. A median of around 150,000 T cells and 80,000 to 95,000 unique TCRs was obtained from blood samples, and a median clonality of approximately 0.08 was observed. Blood samples were analyzed at two time points: 3 weeks after treatment start (second dose) and 6 weeks after treatment start. In the same patients who had TCR sequencing, pretreatment tumors also underwent whole exome sequencing and RNA sequencing. An ECOG performance status of 0 or 1 was recorded for the patients, and 0 to 3 prior chemotherapy regimens had been received by the patients. The study, an exploratory multi-omic analysis, examined somatic, immune and clinical correlates of response to PD-L1 blockade with atezolizumab in urothelial cancer. Pretreatment tumor samples and matched peripheral blood, collected serially before and after atezolizumab treatment, underwent TCR sequencing. On the study overall, not on this receptor specifically: Greater expansion of tumor-associated TCR clones in peripheral blood 3 weeks after the start of treatment was observed in patients with durable benefit (n of about 21, p = 0.022). A pretreatment peripheral blood TCR clonality below the median was linked to improved progression-free and overall survival. Because the sample size was small (n = 29) and many of the analyses were exploratory, the results are meant to be hypothesis-generating.

This sample's time point label indicates: pretreatment peripheral blood. A total of under 35 patients with locally advanced or metastatic urothelial carcinoma, treated at Memorial Sloan Kettering on a trial protocol, made up the cohort. Peripheral blood mononuclear cells were collected pretreatment and during treatment, with between 1 and 8 total time points obtained per patient. The Qiagen DNeasy Blood extraction kit was used to purify genomic DNA from total PBMCs and tumor samples. Collected pretreatment and during treatment, PBMCs were isolated and stored as previously described. To estimate absolute template abundance from read counts, synthetic TCR analog templates were spiked into each PCR. TCRbeta CDR3 regions were amplified from genomic DNA with bias-controlled V and J gene primers using the immunoSEQ assay. Rearranged TCRbeta segments were sequenced at approximately 20X coverage. Per the source publication's procedure: Sequencing errors were corrected by clustering, and CDR3s were annotated against IMGT so that V, D and J genes could be assigned. Only productive TCRbeta rearrangements were used in downstream analyses, excluding out-of-frame or stop-codon sequences. Clonality was calculated as one minus the Shannon entropy normalized by the log of the number of unique productive sequences. Clones differing between time points or between blood and tumor were identified using Fisher's exact test with Benjamini-Hochberg correction, with an adjusted p below 0.01 applied as the threshold. TCRdb obtained this table from immuneACCESS and retained in-frame rearrangements with V and J assigned. These tables miss some clones; where compared with another copy, unresolved V genes account for less than half of the shortfall, and the remainder is unexplained. The D gene and trimming were derived from the DNA, and the V and J assignments and clone size from that table. The table for this sample lists 84,000 or so clones; more than 70% of them were counted only once. Clones ranked in the top ten supply approximately 14% of the sample.

The germline V end is reduced by 2 bases and the J end by 0 bases; junction bases left unmatched: 16. The CDR3 numbers 19 residues from cysteine through phenylalanine. The CDR3 DNA has 57 bases and is translated from base 1. CDR1 SGHTA and CDR2 FQGNSA are derived from the germline V gene. Comment on this clone: What antigen it recognizes has not been identified. One base away there is no much larger clone; base qualities are not given.

The specimen comprised PBMCs, sampled around atezolizumab (anti-PD-L1) treatment. The rearranged chain carries TRBV7-2 and TRBJ2-7; TRBD1 fits 7 bases in the junction. This TCR came from a man aged 55 to 70 with urothelial cancer. The CDR3 protein is CASSLSGTEYLRDSYEQYF. The sequenced DNA: TGTGCCAGCAGCTTATCCGGGACAGAGTATCTTAGGGACTCCTACGAGCAGTACTTC.